This T cell receptor (beta chain) was sequenced for a study of T cells in Graves' hyperthyroidism and ophthalmopathy. Study-level results: Also found in blood were most expanded thyroid clonotypes above 0.001.

Comment on this clonotype: The antigen is undetermined.

The hyperthyroidism was newly diagnosed and had lasted under 2 months; the patients were aged 18 to 65. Exclusion of patients followed from uncontrolled infection, other autoimmune disease, pregnancy or lactation. Thyroid ultrasound and orbital computed tomography, with clinical symptoms and serum thyroxine and TRAb, informed diagnoses. There are 14 residues in the CDR3. Looked up from germline, CDR1 is SQVTM and CDR2 is ANQGSEA. V shed 6 bases, J shed 0 bases, and the junction held 4 bases outside the gene matches. Amplification of TCR beta CDR3 regions used RNA as the template. First-round RT-PCR targeting the TCR CDR3 was performed with the HTBI primer set. TCRdb recomputed calls from the multiplex PCR reads with MiXCR, one row per CDR3 protein. Of some 550,000 distinct CDR3 sequences listed, around 20% are singletons.

The receptor's source is a man between 18 and 29 years old with Graves' hyperthyroidism. This chain connects TRBV29-1 to TRBJ2-7; 11 nucleotides align to TRBD1. The sample comprised blood. The CDR3 region is CSVRTGGRSYEQYF. As DNA, the CDR3 is TGCAGCGTGAGGACAGGGGGCCGCTCCTACGAGCAGTACTTC.